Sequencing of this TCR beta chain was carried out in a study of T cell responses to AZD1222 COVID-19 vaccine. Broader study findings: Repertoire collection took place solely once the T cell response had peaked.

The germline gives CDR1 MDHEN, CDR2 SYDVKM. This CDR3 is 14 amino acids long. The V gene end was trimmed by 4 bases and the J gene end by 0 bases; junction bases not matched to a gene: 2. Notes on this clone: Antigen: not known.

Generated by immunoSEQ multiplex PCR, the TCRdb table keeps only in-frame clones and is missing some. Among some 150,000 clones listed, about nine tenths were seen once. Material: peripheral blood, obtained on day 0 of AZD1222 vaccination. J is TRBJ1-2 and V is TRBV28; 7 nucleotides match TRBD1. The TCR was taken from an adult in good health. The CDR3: CASSSGQTNYGYTF. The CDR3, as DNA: TGTGCCAGCAGTTCGGGACAGACTAACTATGGCTACACCTTC.